These 32 T cell receptor beta chains originate from one sample sequenced in a study of quantifying T cell responses using KT2 cells. For the study at large: RNA was reverse transcribed with TCR alpha and beta constant-region primers.

An oligo carrying a UMI was ligated to the cDNA 3' end. An equimolar mix of RC1.1 and RC1.2 primed the beta chain across TRBC1 and TRBC2. TCRdb fed the UMI-ligation and nested PCR reads into MiXCR, producing one record per CDR3 protein. The sample yields around 56,000 distinct CDR3 sequences, approximately 13% seen once. Sequencing used PBMCs spiked with cells of the T cell clone KT2. The origin of the receptors is a human donor.

The chain combines TRBV7-2 with TRBJ2-1, with unresolved D. CDR1 and CDR2 (germline): SGHTA, FQGNSA. Trimming removed 4 bases at V and 2 bases at J, with 9 bases between. CDR3 length: 14 residues. CDR3 DNA: TGTGCCAGCAGCTCCAAAAGGGCCTACAATGAGCAGTTCTTC. Its protein is CASSSKRAYNEQFF.

The V and J genes are TRBV29-1 and TRBJ2-3; D is perhaps TRBD1 or TRBD2 (5 bases each). Germline assignment: CDR1 SQVTM and CDR2 ANQGSEA. The V and J ends lost 3 bases and 0 bases respectively, with 7 bases between them. The CDR3 is 13 amino acids. The CDR3 protein is CSVEGESTDTQYF. The CDR3, as DNA: TGCAGCGTTGAGGGGGAGAGCACAGATACGCAGTATTTT.

This clonotype appeared a few times. The chain has TRBV20-1 and TRBJ1-2; 11 nucleotides agree with TRBD1. The ends lost 6 bases at V and 4 bases at J; junction bases unmatched: 4. CDR3 length: 13 amino acids. Germline V gene lookup returns CDR1 DFQATT and CDR2 SNEGSKA (reference sequence). CDR3 loop: CSAWTGGGYGYTF. CDR3 in DNA: TGCAGTGCCTGGACAGGGGGCGGCTATGGCTACACCTTC.

The chain employs TRBV6-5 and TRBJ2-5; the D gene is possibly TRBD2 (6 bases). V lost 6 bases and J lost 4, with 18 bases in between. CDR1 is MNHEY and CDR2 is SVGAGI in the germline V gene. The CDR3 totals 15 residues. The CDR3 nucleotides are TGTGCCAGCAGGTCCGCCGGAGGGGCAGGAGAGACCCAGTACTTC. This encodes CASRSAGGAGETQYF.

In this sample, this clonotype turned up a few times. V usage is TRBV14 and J usage is TRBJ2-1; 12 bases match TRBD2. The junction had 3 bases not matched to a gene; V was cut back by 3 bases and J by 9 bases. The CDR3 contains 14 residues. Germline V CDR1 and CDR2: SGHDN, FVKESK. CDR3 residues: CASSHGLAGSEQFF. CDR3 sequence (DNA): TGTGCCAGCAGCCACGGACTAGCGGGAAGTGAGCAGTTCTTC.

This clonotype was observed a few times. CDR3 nucleotide sequence: TGTGCCAGCAGCTTAGGGAGACTAGCAACCTACAATGAGCAGTTCTTC. It is translated as CASSLGRLATYNEQFF. This chain uses TRBV7-8 with TRBJ2-1, with 7 bases matching TRBD2. This CDR3 is built from 16 residues. J lost 2 bases, V lost 1 base, and 5 bases had no gene match. In germline, CDR1 is SGHVS, CDR2 FQNEAQ.

This clonotype has more than one count but fewer than ten. The chain is built from TRBV7-9 and TRBJ1-2; D may be TRBD1 (5 bases). Germline V gives CDR1 SEHNR, CDR2 FQNEAQ (reference sequence). Trimming left V 3 bases short and J 7 bases short, with 12 bases between. The CDR3 totals 13 residues. The CDR3: CASSLAFGGGYTF. Here the CDR3 DNA reads TGTGCCAGCAGCTTGGCCTTTGGGGGTGGCTACACCTTC.

V and J are TRBV4-1 and TRBJ1-1; D uncertain. Trimming shortened V by 4 bases and J by 0 bases, and 12 bases separated the two germline ends. In germline, CDR1 is MGHRA, CDR2 YSYEKL. The CDR3 covers 15 residues. The CDR3 bases are TGCGCCAGCAGCCCGAAAGGGCTCTTGAACACTGAAGCTTTCTTT. Protein sequence: CASSPKGLLNTEAFF.

There are many counts of this clonotype. The CDR3 reads CATSSGDSSGANVLTF. The CDR3 DNA sequence: TGTGCCACCAGCAGCGGGGACAGCTCTGGGGCCAACGTCCTGACTTTC. The chain is built from TRBV15 and TRBJ2-6; TRBD1 aligns across 7 bases. From germline, CDR1 is LNHNV and CDR2 YYDKDF (reference sequence). The CDR3 loop spans 16 amino acids. J gave up 0 bases and V 3 bases, and 2 bases lay outside the gene matches.

V and J are TRBV9 and TRBJ2-3, with D tentatively TRBD2 (6 bases). V shed 3 bases and J shed 0 bases, with 11 bases lying between them. Germline V gene sequence: CDR1 SGDLS, CDR2 YYNGEE. The CDR3 is made up of 15 amino acids. The CDR3 sequence is CASSDISGSTDTQYF. DNA of the CDR3: TGTGCCAGCAGCGACATAAGCGGGAGCACAGATACGCAGTATTTT. Together with reference TRBV9 and TRBJ2-3, the CDR3 gives the full variable domain: DSGVTQTPKHLITATGQRVTLRCSPRSGDLSVYWYQQSLDQGLQFLIQYYNGEERAKGNILERFSAQQFPDLHSELNLSSLELGDSALYFCASSDISGSTDTQYFGPGTRLTVL.

The V and J genes are TRBV2 and TRBJ2-1, with a weak D call TRBD2 (5 bases). Germline CDR1 and CDR2: SNHLY and FYNNEI. The CDR3 spans 14 residues. V lost 4 bases to trimming and J lost 4 bases, with 11 bases between them. This CDR3 reads CASSGLANYNEQFF. CDR3 coding DNA: TGTGCCAGCAGTGGGTTAGCGAATTACAATGAGCAGTTCTTC.

This clonotype was found a few times. V and J are TRBV12-5 and TRBJ2-3, with 11 bases aligning to TRBD2. After removal of 1 base from V and 6 bases from J, the junction contained 6 bases not matched to a gene. Germline V CDR1 and CDR2: LGHNT, FRNRAP. The CDR3 contains 16 residues. The CDR3 DNA follows: TGTGCTAGTGGTTTGGGTAGCGGGGGGGCCGACGATACGCAGTATTTT. Amino acids: CASGLGSGGADDTQYF.

This clonotype has only a few counts. This chain joins TRBV11-2 and TRBJ2-1, with TRBD2 matching 7 bases. V lost 4 bases, J lost 4 bases, and 13 bases stayed unmatched. Germline V CDR1 and CDR2: SGHAT, FQNNGV. The CDR3 spans 17 residues. CDR3 sequence: CASSSGLRAFLYNEQFF. CDR3 bases: TGTGCCAGCAGCTCGGGACTAAGAGCGTTCTTGTACAATGAGCAGTTCTTC.

This clonotype was observed a few times. The chain combines TRBV6-2 or TRBV6-3 with TRBJ1-2; D call uncertain. V lost 2 bases and J lost 8, with 15 bases in between. CDR3 length: 14 amino acids. Germline-derived CDR1 and CDR2 are MNHEY and SVGEGT. CDR3 amino acids: CASSYAGPSKGYTF. CDR3 bases: TGTGCCAGCAGTTACGCCGGGCCGTCTAAAGGCTACACCTTC.

This clonotype was seen more than once but under ten times. The chain employs TRBV10-3 and TRBJ1-1; TRBD1 aligns across 7 bases. This CDR3 has 12 residues. Germline V gene lookup returns CDR1 ENHRY and CDR2 SYGVKD. J lost 10 bases, V lost 5 bases, and 7 bases had no gene match. CDR3 nucleotides: TGTGCCATCAGTCTTGACAGGGACACAGCTTTCTTT. Encoded protein: CAISLDRDTAFF.

This clonotype was picked up a small number of times. The V and J genes are TRBV3-1 and TRBJ2-7, with 13 bases identical to TRBD2. V lost 4 bases to trimming and J lost 5 bases; unmatched junction nucleotides: 8. Germline V gene data show CDR1 as LGHDT and CDR2 as YNNKEL (reference sequence). The CDR3 has 16 residues. The CDR3 reads CASSPILAGGPHEQYF. As DNA, the CDR3 is TGTGCCAGCAGCCCGATACTAGCGGGAGGGCCTCACGAGCAGTACTTC.

This clonotype has a handful of counts. The chain employs TRBV28 and TRBJ2-1; perhaps TRBD1 as D (5 bases). The germline CDR1 and CDR2 sequences are MDHEN and SYDVKM. Trimming removed 9 bases from V and 6 bases from J, with 12 bases in between. The CDR3 has 12 residues. CDR3 sequence (DNA): TGTGCCAGTCAAGGACACCTCAATGAGCAGTTCTTC. It is translated as CASQGHLNEQFF.

The V and J genes are TRBV7-9 and TRBJ2-7; TRBD1 matches 9 bases. Per the germline V gene, CDR1 is SEHNR and CDR2 is FQNEAQ (reference sequence). This CDR3 has 15 residues. V was pared by 0 bases and J by 9 bases, with 9 bases of the junction left unmatched. Written as DNA, the CDR3 is TGTGCCAGCAGCTTAGCTACAGGGGGCGCTCCGGTGCAGTACTTC. Translated, it gives CASSLATGGAPVQYF.

The table lists this clonotype with many counts. The chain uses TRBV27 and TRBJ2-2, with D possibly being TRBD1 (5 bases). The V gene's germline CDR1 is MNHEY and CDR2 SMNVEV (reference sequence). The CDR3 sequence is 17 residues long. Trimming cost V 3 bases and J 3 bases, with 17 bases left between them. CDR3 amino acids: CASSLVQVPPHTGELFF. CDR3 bases: TGTGCCAGCAGTTTGGTACAGGTTCCCCCCCACACCGGGGAGCTGTTTTTT.

V usage is TRBV18 and J usage is TRBJ2-3, with 12 bases matching TRBD2. The ends lost 0 bases at V and 5 bases at J; junction bases unmatched: 6. The CDR3 contains 17 residues. The germline CDR1 and CDR2 sequences are KGHSH and LQKENI. DNA of the CDR3: TGTGCCAGCTCACCACCAAGACTAGCGGGGGTGCAAGATACGCAGTATTTT. This sequence encodes CASSPPRLAGVQDTQYF.

The chain joins TRBV7-2 to TRBJ2-6; 10 bases match TRBD2. J was trimmed by 0 bases and V by 1 base; bases with no gene match: 6. Per germline, CDR1 SGHTA and CDR2 FQGNSA. There are 19 residues in the CDR3. As DNA, the CDR3 is TGTGCCAGCAGCTTAGAGAATCTAGCGGGGGTCTCTGGGGCCAACGTCCTGACTTTC. As protein: CASSLENLAGVSGANVLTF. The whole variable domain, filled in from reference TRBV7-2 and TRBJ2-6, reads GAGVSQSPSNKVTEKGKDVELRCDPISGHTALYWYRQSLGQGLEFLIYFQGNSAPDKSGLPSDRFSAERTGGSVSTLTIQRTQQEDSAVYLCASSLENLAGVSGANVLTFGAGSRLTVL.

This clonotype was recorded at least ten times. This chain joins TRBV7-2 and TRBJ1-1; D is uncertain. V lost 5 bases and J 8 bases, leaving 15 bases between the germline ends. Looked up from germline, CDR1 is SGHTA and CDR2 is FQGNSA. This CDR3 has 13 amino acids. The CDR3 loop is CASSMWSSGEAFF. For the CDR3, the DNA is TGTGCCAGCAGCATGTGGAGCTCCGGCGAAGCTTTCTTT.

This clonotype has only a few counts. V and J are TRBV20-1 and TRBJ1-1, with no clear D. This CDR3 region has 15 residues. The V and J ends lost 3 bases and 1 base respectively, with 15 bases between them. Germline lookup yields CDR1 DFQATT and CDR2 SNEGSKA (reference sequence). The CDR3 is CSASGPEAPNTEAFF. DNA for the CDR3: TGCAGTGCTAGTGGACCTGAGGCGCCGAACACTGAAGCTTTCTTT.

The chain has TRBV7-2 and TRBJ2-7; D remains ambiguous. CDR1 and CDR2 (germline): SGHTA, FQGNSA. This CDR3 region has 14 residues. V gave up 6 bases and J gave up 3 bases, with 15 bases separating them. This CDR3 reads CASSHPRDFYEQYF. The DNA of the CDR3 is TGTGCCAGCAGTCATCCTAGAGACTTCTACGAGCAGTACTTC.

This clonotype was recorded at least ten times. The chain links TRBV14 to TRBJ2-1; D not resolved. The CDR3 contains 12 residues. CDR1 and CDR2 (germline): SGHDN, FVKESK. Trimming stripped 1 base from V and 10 bases from J, with 8 bases between. This CDR3 reads CASSQGISEQFF. The CDR3 nucleotides are TGTGCCAGCAGCCAAGGGATTAGCGAGCAGTTCTTC.

V is TRBV4-1 and J is TRBJ2-7; D gene uncertain. The V end lost 0 bases, the J end lost 3 bases, and 9 bases lay between the germline ends. The CDR3 length is 14 residues. Germline CDR1 reads MGHRA; CDR2 reads YSYEKL. The CDR3 is CASSQDSGDYEQYF. The CDR3, as DNA: TGCGCCAGCAGCCAAGACTCCGGAGACTACGAGCAGTACTTC.

This clonotype was seen repeatedly, ten times or more. The chain has TRBV30 and TRBJ1-2; a weak D match, TRBD1 (5 bases). Germline values: CDR1 GTSNPN, CDR2 SVGIG (reference sequence). With 6 bases removed from V and 3 bases from J, the gap between germline ends came to 14 bases. There are 13 residues in the CDR3. This chain's CDR3 is CACLRGVDYGYTF. In DNA form, the CDR3 reads TGTGCCTGTCTCAGAGGGGTGGACTATGGCTACACCTTC.

In this sample, this clonotype turned up a few times. The CDR3 coding sequence is TGCAGTGCTAGTTACAGGGGGCAGGGCTACACCTTC. It is translated as CSASYRGQGYTF. The chain employs TRBV20-1 and TRBJ1-2; 9 bases line up with TRBD1. V shed 3 bases and J 8 bases; nucleotides not matched to a gene: 4. Germline lookup yields CDR1 DFQATT and CDR2 SNEGSKA (reference sequence). The CDR3 is 12 amino acids.

The CDR3 DNA follows: TGTGCCAGCAGTGCCCATCTGTTGGACAATCAGCCCCAGCATTTT. Translating gives CASSAHLLDNQPQHF. The chain has TRBV2 and TRBJ1-5; D gene unclear. The V gene lost 4 bases and the J gene lost 3 bases, with 13 bases spanning the gap. The CDR3 has 15 residues. Germline values: CDR1 SNHLY, CDR2 FYNNEI. Using reference TRBV2 and TRBJ1-5 for the parts outside the CDR3, the full variable domain is EPEVTQTPSHQVTQMGQEVILRCVPISNHLYFYWYRQILGQKVEFLVSFYNNEISEKSEIFDDQFSVERPDGSNFTLKIRSTKLEDSAMYFCASSAHLLDNQPQHFGDGTRLSIL.

This clonotype was recorded a few times. This chain joins TRBV6-1 and TRBJ1-1; unclear D gene. The V end lost 1 base, the J end lost 8 bases, and 20 bases lay between the germline ends. Germline V gives CDR1 MNHNS, CDR2 SASEGT. There are 16 residues in the CDR3. The CDR3 coding sequence is TGTGCCAGCAGTGAAGGGGCAGCATATTTGTTGGAGGAAGCTTTCTTT. This gives the protein CASSEGAAYLLEEAFF.

This clonotype came up a few times. V usage is TRBV6-1 and J usage is TRBJ1-5, with D maybe TRBD1 (6 bases). CDR3 size: 15 residues. V was trimmed by 6 bases and J by 4 bases, leaving 16 bases between them. Germline V CDR1 and CDR2: MNHNS, SASEGT. The CDR3 region is CASSEQGFPNQPQHF. The CDR3 bases are TGTGCCAGCAGCGAACAGGGCTTCCCGAATCAGCCCCAGCATTTT.

This clonotype came up a few times. The chain uses TRBV12-3 or TRBV12-4 and TRBJ2-1, with 8 bases aligning to TRBD2. This CDR3 region has 14 residues. Trimming at V came to 3 bases and at J to 7 bases, leaving 5 bases not matched to a gene. DNA for the CDR3: TGTGCCAGCAGTTTGCAGCGGGAGATGAATGAGCAGTTCTTC. Residues: CASSLQREMNEQFF.